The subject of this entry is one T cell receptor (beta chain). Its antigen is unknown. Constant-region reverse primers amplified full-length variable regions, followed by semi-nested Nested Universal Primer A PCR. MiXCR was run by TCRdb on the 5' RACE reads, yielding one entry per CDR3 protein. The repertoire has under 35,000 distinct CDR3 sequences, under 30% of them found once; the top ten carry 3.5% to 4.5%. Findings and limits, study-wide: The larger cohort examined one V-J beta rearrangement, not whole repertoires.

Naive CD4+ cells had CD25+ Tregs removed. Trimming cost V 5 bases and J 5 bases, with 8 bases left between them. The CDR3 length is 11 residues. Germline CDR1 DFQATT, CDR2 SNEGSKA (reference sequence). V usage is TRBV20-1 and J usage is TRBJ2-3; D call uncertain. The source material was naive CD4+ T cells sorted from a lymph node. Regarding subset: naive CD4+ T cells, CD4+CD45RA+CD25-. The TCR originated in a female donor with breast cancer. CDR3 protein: CSAAQLDTQYF. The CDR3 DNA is TGCAGTGCTGCTCAACTAGATACGCAGTATTTT.